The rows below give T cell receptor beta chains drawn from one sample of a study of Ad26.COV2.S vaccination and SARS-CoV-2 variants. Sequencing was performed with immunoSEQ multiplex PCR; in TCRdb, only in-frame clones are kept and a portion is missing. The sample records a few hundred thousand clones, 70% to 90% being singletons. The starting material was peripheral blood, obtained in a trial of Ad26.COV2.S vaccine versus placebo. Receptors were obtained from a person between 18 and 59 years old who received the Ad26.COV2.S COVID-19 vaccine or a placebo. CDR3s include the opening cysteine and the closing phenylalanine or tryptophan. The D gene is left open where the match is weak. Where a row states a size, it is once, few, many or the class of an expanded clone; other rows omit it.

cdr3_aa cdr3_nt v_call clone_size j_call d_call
CASSQDSSYNSPLHF TGCGCCAGCAGCCAAGACAGCTCCTATAATTCACCCCTCCACTTT TRBV4-1 - TRBJ1-6 -
CASSFQGARTF TGTGCCAGCAGCTTTCAGGGGGCCCGGACCTTC TRBV5-6 - TRBJ1-2 TRBD1
CSVGTDTQYF TGCAGCGTTGGTACAGATACGCAGTATTTT TRBV29-1 once TRBJ2-3 -
CASSQDIVNIQYF TGCGCCAGCAGCCAAGATATCGTAAACATTCAGTACTTC TRBV4-3 - TRBJ2-4 -
CASSNNGAGGYPNEQFF TGTGCCAGCAGCAATAACGGGGCGGGAGGGTACCCCAATGAGCAGTTCTTC TRBV28 once TRBJ2-1 TRBD2
CASSPLLAGGSYEQYF TGTGCCAGTAGTCCCCTGTTGGCAGGAGGCTCCTACGAGCAGTACTTC TRBV19 - TRBJ2-7 -
CASSPTGRGFNQPQHF TGTGCCAGTAGCCCTACGGGACGGGGGTTCAATCAGCCCCAGCATTTT TRBV19 - TRBJ1-5 -
CASSQDIAGGPDRDTQYF TGTGCCAGCAGCCAAGATATCGCGGGAGGGCCTGATAGAGATACGCAGTATTTT TRBV4-2 - TRBJ2-3 TRBD2
CASSLDSGVNQPQHF TGTGCCAGCAGCTTAGATTCAGGGGTTAATCAGCCCCAGCATTTT TRBV7-2 - TRBJ1-5 -
CASSLGTSGRALETQYF TGCGCCAGCAGCTTGGGGACTAGCGGGAGGGCCTTAGAGACCCAGTACTTC TRBV5-1 - TRBJ2-5 TRBD2
CASGTSGETQYF TGTGCCAGTGGGACTAGCGGAGAGACCCAGTACTTC TRBV19 - TRBJ2-5 TRBD2